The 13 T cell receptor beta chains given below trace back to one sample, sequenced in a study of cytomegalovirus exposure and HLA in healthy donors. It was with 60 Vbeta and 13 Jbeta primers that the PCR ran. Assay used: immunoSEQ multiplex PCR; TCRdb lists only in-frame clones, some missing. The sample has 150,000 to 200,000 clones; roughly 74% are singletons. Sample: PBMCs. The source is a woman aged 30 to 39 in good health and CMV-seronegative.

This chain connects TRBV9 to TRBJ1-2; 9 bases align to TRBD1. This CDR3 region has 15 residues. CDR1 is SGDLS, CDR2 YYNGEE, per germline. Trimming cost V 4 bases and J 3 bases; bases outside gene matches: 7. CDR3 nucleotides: TGTGCCAGCAGCACACAGGGGGCAATTGACTATGGCTACACCTTC. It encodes CASSTQGAIDYGYTF.

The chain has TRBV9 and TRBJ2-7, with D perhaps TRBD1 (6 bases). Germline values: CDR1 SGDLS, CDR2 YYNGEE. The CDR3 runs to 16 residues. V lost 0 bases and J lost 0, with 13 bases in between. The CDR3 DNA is TGTGCCAGCAGCGTAGGGGTGGGGGCGGGCTCCTACGAGCAGTACTTC. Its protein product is CASSVGVGAGSYEQYF.

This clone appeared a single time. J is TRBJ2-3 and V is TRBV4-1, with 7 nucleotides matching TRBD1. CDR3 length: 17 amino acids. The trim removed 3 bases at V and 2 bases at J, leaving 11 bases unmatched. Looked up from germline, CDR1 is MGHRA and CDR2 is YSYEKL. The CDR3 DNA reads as TGCGCCAGCAGCCACCCTATACCGGGACAGCACACAGATACGCAGTATTTT. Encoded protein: CASSHPIPGQHTDTQYF.

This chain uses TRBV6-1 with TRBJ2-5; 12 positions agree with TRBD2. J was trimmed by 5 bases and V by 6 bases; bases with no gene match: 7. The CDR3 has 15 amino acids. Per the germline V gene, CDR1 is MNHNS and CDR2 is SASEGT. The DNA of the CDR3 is TGTGCCAGCAGGACTAGCGGGAGTCGGGGGGAGACCCAGTACTTC. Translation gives CASRTSGSRGETQYF.

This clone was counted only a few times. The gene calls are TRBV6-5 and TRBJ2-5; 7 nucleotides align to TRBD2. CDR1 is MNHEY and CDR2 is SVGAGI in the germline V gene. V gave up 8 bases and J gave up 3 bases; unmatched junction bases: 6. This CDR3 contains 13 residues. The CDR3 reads CASGGGLEETQYF. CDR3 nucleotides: TGTGCCAGCGGGGGGGGACTTGAAGAGACCCAGTACTTC.

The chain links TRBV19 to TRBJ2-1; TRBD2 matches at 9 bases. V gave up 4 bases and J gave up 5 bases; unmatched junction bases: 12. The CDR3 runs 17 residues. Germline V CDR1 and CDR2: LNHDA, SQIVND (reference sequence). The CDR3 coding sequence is TGTGCCAGTAGTAAAGGGTCTAGCGGGGTTTTCAACAATGAGCAGTTCTTC. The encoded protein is CASSKGSSGVFNNEQFF. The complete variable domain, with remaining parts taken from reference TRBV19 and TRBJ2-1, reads DGGITQSPKYLFRKEGQNVTLSCEQNLNHDAMYWYRQDPGQGLRLIYYSQIVNDFQKGDIAEGYSVSREKKESFPLTVTSAQKNPTAFYLCASSKGSSGVFNNEQFFGPGTRLTVL.

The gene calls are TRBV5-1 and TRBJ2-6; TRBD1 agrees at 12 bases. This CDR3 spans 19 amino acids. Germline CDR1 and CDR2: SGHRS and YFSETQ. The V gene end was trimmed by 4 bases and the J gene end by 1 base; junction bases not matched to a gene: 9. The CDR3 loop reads CASSVGQGALISGANVLTF. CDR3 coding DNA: TGCGCCAGCAGCGTGGGACAGGGGGCTCTTATTTCTGGGGCCAACGTCCTGACTTTC.

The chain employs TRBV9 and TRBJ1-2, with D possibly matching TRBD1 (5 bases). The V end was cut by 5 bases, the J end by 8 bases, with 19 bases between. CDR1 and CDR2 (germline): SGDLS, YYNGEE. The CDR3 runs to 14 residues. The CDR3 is CASSARGVRGGYTF. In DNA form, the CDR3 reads TGTGCCAGCAGTGCCCGTGGGGTACGGGGGGGCTACACCTTC.

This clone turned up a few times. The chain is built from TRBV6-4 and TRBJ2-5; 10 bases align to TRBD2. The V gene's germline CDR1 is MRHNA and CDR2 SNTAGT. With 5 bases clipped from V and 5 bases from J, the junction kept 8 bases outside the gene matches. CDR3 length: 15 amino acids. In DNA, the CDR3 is TGTGCCAGCAGTCCTTTAGCGGGAGGAGGGGAGACCCAGTACTTC. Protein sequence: CASSPLAGGGETQYF.

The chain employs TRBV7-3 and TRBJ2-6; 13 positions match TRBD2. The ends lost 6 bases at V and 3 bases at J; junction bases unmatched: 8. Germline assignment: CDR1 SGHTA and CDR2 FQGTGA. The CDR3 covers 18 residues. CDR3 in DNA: TGTGCCAGCAGTCCCGGACTAGCGGGAGTGGTTGGGGCCAACGTCCTGACTTTC. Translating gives CASSPGLAGVVGANVLTF.

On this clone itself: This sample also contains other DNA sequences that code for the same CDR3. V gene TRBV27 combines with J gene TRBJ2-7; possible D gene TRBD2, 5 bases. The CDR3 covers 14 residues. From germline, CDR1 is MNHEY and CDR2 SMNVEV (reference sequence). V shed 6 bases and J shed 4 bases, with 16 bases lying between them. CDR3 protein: CASSFSRGPYEQYF. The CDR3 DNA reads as TGTGCCAGCAGCTTCAGTCGAGGGCCTTACGAGCAGTACTTC.

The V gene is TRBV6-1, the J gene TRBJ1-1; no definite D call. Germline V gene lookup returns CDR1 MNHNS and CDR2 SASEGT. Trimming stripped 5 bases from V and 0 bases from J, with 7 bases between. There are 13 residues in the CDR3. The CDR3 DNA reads TGTGCCAGCAGTCGAGAAATGAACACTGAAGCTTTCTTT. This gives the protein CASSREMNTEAFF.

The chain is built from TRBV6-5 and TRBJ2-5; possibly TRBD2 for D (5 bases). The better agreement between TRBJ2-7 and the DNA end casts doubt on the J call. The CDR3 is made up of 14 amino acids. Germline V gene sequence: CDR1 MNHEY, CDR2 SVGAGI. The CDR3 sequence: CASSPRGNPYEQYF. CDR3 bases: TGTGCCAGCAGTCCCCGGGGAAACCCCTACGAGCAGTACTTC.